What follows are 5 T cell receptor beta chains derived from one specimen sequenced in a study of spatial heterogeneity in lung cancer. Findings and limits, study-wide: Counts of expanded intratumoral alpha and beta TCRs tracked tumor mutation counts.

TCRdb analysed the 5' RACE reads with MiXCR anew, one entry per CDR3 protein. The sample shows 20,000 to 25,000 distinct CDR3 sequences, approximately 4.3% of them seen only once. Their antigens remain unidentified. Indicated time point: sample taken at primary tumor resection. The sequencing here drew on lung tumor tissue, taken at surgery. Every receptor here comes from a male donor with early-stage non-small cell lung cancer.

This clonotype came up many times. The chain couples TRBV7-3 to TRBJ2-5, with TRBD2 identical over 8 bases. The length of the CDR3 is 15 residues. Trimming at V came to 1 base and at J to 6 bases, leaving 7 bases not matched to a gene. The V gene's germline CDR1 is SGHTA and CDR2 FQGTGA. CDR3 in amino acids: CASSLSSGNRQTQYF. CDR3 nucleotides: TGTGCCAGCAGCTTAAGTAGCGGGAACAGGCAGACCCAGTACTTC.

This clonotype was counted at least ten times. The chain couples TRBV6-1 to TRBJ2-2; D is undetermined. The CDR3 extends over 15 amino acids. From germline, CDR1 is MNHNS and CDR2 SASEGT. Trimming shortened V by 0 bases and J by 3 bases, and 8 bases separated the two germline ends. CDR3 sequence: CASSEAPGYTGELFF. CDR3 nucleotide sequence: TGTGCCAGCAGTGAAGCGCCAGGCTACACCGGGGAGCTGTTTTTT.

This clonotype was found many times. The V gene is TRBV7-8, the J gene TRBJ1-2; TRBD1 is a possible D gene (6 bases). Between the trimmed V and J ends, which lost 4 bases and 4 bases, there was a span of 10 bases. The germline CDR1 and CDR2 sequences are SGHVS and FQNEAQ. The CDR3 has 13 amino acids. In nucleotides, the CDR3 is TGTGCCAGCAGCTCCTTAGGGGGCTATGGCTACACCTTC. The encoded protein is CASSSLGGYGYTF.

V and J are TRBV6-5 and TRBJ1-2; D ambiguous. Trimming removed 5 bases at V and 7 bases at J, with 17 bases between. CDR1 is MNHEY and CDR2 is SVGAGI in the germline V gene. The CDR3 runs 14 residues. The CDR3 DNA reads TGTGCCAGCAGTCTTGGGCACCAAACAAGTGGCTACACCTTC. Translated, it gives CASSLGHQTSGYTF.

This clonotype is labeled as medium-sized. V and J are TRBV5-6 and TRBJ1-4, with D uncertain. This CDR3 has 11 residues. V shed 0 bases and J shed 8 bases, with 2 bases lying between them. The germline V gene encodes CDR1 SGHDT and CDR2 YYEEEE. Written as DNA, the CDR3 is TGTGCCAGCAGCTTGGGGGAAAAACTGTTTTTT. This codes for CASSLGEKLFF. The variable domain in full, with the rest retrieved from reference TRBV5-6 and TRBJ1-4, is DAGVTQSPTHLIKTRGQQVTLRCSPKSGHDTVSWYQQALGQGPQFIFQYYEEEERQRGNFPDRFSGHQFPNYSSELNVNALLLGDSALYLCASSLGEKLFFGSGTQLSVL.